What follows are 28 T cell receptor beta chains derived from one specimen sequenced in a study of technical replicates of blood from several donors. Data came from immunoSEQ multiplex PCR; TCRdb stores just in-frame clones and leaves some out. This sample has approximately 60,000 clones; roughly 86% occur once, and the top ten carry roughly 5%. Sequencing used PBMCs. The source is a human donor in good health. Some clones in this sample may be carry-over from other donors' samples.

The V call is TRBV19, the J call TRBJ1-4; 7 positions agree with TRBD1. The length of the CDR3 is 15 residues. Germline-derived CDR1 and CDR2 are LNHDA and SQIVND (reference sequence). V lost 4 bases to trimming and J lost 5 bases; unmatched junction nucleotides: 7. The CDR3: CASSTTGTVNEKLFF. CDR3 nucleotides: TGTGCCAGTAGTACAACCGGGACAGTAAATGAAAAACTGTTTTTT. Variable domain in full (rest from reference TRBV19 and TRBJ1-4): DGGITQSPKYLFRKEGQNVTLSCEQNLNHDAMYWYRQDPGQGLRLIYYSQIVNDFQKGDIAEGYSVSREKKESFPLTVTSAQKNPTAFYLCASSTTGTVNEKLFFGSGTQLSVL.

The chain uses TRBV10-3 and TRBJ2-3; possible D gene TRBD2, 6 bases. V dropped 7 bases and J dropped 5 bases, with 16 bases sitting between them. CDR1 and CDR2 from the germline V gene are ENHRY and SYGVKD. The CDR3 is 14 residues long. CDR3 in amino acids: CAINAEGYGDTQYF. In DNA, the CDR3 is TGTGCCATCAACGCGGAGGGGTACGGAGATACGCAGTATTTT.

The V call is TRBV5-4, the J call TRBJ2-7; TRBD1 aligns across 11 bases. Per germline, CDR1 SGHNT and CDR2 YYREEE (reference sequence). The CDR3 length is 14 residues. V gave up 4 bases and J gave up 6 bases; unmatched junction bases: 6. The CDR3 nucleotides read TGTGCCAGCAGCCCGGACAGGGGGCGGGGCGAGCAGTACTTC. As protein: CASSPDRGRGEQYF.

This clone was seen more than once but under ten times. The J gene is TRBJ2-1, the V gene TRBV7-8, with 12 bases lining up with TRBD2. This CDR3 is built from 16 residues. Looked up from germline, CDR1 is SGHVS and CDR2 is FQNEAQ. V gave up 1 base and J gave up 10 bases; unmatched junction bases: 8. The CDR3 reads CASSLGLAGAPSEQFF. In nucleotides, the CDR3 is TGTGCCAGCAGCTTAGGACTAGCGGGGGCCCCTTCGGAGCAGTTCTTC.

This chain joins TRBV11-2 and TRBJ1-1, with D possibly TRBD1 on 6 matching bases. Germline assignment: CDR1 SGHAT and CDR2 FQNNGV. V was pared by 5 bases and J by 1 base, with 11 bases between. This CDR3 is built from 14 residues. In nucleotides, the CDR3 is TGTGCCAGCAGCGGCCCGACAGGGAACACTGAAGCTTTCTTT. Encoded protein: CASSGPTGNTEAFF. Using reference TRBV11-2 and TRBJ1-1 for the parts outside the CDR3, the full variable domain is EAGVAQSPRYKIIEKRQSVAFWCNPISGHATLYWYQQILGQGPKLLIQFQNNGVVDDSQLPKDRFSAERLKGVDSTLKIQPAKLEDSAVYLCASSGPTGNTEAFFGQGTRLTVV.

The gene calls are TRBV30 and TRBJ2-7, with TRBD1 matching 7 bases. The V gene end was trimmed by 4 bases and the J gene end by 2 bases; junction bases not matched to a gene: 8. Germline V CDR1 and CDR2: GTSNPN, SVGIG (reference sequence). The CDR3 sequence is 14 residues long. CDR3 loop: CAWTAGGGAYEQYF. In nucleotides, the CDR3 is TGTGCCTGGACCGCAGGGGGTGGTGCCTACGAGCAGTACTTC.

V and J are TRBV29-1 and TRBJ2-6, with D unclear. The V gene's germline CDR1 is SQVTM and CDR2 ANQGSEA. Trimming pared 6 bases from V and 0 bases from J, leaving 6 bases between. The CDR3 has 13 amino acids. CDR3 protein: CSVHSSGANVLTF. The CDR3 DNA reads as TGCAGCGTGCACAGCTCTGGGGCCAACGTCCTGACTTTC. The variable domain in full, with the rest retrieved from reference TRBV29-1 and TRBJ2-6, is SAVISQKPSRDICQRGTSLTIQCQVDSQVTMMFWYRQQPGQSLTLIATANQGSEATYESGFVIDKFPISRPNLTFSTLTVSNMSPEDSSIYLCSVHSSGANVLTFGAGSRLTVL.

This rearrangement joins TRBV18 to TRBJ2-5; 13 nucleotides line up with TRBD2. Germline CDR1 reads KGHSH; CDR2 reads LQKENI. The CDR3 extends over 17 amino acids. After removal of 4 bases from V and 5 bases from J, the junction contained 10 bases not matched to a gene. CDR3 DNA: TGTGCCAGCTCACGAGGGACTAGCGGGACTTTCGTGGAGACCCAGTACTTC. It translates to CASSRGTSGTFVETQYF.

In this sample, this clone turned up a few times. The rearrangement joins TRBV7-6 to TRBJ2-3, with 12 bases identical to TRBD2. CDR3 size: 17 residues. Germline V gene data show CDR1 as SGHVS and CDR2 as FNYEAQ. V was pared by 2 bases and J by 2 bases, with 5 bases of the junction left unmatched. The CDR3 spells CASSLRLAGEITDTQYF. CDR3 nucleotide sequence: TGTGCCAGCAGCTTACGACTAGCGGGGGAGATCACAGATACGCAGTATTTT.

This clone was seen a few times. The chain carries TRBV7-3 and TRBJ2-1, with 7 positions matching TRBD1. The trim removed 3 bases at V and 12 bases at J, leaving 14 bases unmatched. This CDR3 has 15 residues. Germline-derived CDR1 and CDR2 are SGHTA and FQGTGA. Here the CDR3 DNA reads TGTGCCAGCAGCTTGATGGGATCCGAACAGGGGCGGCAGTTCTTC. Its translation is CASSLMGSEQGRQFF.

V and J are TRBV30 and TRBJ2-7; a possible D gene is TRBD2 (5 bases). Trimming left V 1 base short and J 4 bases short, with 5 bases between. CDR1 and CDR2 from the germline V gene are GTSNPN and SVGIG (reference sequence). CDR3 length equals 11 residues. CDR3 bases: TGTGCCTGGAGTGGCGGGTACGAGCAGTACTTC. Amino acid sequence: CAWSGGYEQYF. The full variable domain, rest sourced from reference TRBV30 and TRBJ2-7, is SQTIHQWPATLVQPVGSPLSLECTVEGTSNPNLYWYRQAAGRGLQLLFYSVGIGQISSEVPQNLSASRPQDRQFILSSKKLLLSDSGFYLCAWSGGYEQYFGPGTRLTVT.

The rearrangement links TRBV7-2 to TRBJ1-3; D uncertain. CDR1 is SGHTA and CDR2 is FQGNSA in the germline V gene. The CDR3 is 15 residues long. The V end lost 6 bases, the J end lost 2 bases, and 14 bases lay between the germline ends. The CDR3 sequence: CASSPVSNTGNTIYF. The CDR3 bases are TGTGCCAGCAGTCCCGTTAGCAACACTGGAAACACCATATATTTT.

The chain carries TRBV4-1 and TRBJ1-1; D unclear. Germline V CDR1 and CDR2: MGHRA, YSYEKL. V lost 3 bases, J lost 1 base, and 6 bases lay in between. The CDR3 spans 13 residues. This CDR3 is CASSHPKNTEAFF. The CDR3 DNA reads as TGCGCCAGCAGCCATCCAAAGAACACTGAAGCTTTCTTT.

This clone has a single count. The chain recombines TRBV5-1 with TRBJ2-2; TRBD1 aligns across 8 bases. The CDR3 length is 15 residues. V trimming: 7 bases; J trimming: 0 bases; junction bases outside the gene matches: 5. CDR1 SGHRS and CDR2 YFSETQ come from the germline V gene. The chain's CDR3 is CASGTGPANTGELFF. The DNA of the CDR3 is TGCGCCAGCGGGACAGGACCAGCGAACACCGGGGAGCTGTTTTTT.

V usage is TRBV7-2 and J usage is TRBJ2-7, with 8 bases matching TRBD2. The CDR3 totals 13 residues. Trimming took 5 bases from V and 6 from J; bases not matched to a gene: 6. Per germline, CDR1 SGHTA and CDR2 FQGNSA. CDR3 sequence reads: CASSTTGGTEQYF. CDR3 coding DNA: TGTGCCAGCAGCACAACGGGGGGGACCGAGCAGTACTTC.

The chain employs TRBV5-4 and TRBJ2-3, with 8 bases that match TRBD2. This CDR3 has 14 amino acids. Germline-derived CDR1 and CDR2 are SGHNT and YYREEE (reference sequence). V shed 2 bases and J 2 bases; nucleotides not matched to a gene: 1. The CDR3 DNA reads TGTGCCAGCAGCTTAGCGGGAGTCACAGATACGCAGTATTTT. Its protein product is CASSLAGVTDTQYF. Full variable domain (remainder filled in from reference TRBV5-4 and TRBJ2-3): ETGVTQSPTHLIKTRGQQVTLRCSSQSGHNTVSWYQQALGQGPQFIFQYYREEENGRGNFPPRFSGLQFPNYSSELNVNALELDDSALYLCASSLAGVTDTQYFGPGTRLTVL.

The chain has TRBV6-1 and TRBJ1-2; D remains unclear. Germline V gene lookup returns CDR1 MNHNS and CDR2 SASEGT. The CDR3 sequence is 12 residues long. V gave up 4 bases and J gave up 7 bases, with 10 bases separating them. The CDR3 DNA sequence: TGTGCCAGCAGTGGGGGAAGCGGTGGCTACACCTTC. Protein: CASSGGSGGYTF.

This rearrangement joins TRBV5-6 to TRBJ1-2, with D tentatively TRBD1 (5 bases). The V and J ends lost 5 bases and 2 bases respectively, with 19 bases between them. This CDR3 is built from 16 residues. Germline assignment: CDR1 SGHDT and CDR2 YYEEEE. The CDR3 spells CASRGLRLGKNYGYTF. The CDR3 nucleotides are TGTGCCAGCAGGGGGCTACGGCTGGGTAAGAACTATGGCTACACCTTC.

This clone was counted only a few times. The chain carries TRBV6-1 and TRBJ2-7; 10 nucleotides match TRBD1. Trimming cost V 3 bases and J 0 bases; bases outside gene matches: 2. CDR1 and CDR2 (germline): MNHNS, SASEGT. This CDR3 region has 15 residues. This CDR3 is CASSEGQGPSYEQYF. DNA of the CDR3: TGTGCCAGCAGTGAGGGACAGGGGCCCTCCTACGAGCAGTACTTC.

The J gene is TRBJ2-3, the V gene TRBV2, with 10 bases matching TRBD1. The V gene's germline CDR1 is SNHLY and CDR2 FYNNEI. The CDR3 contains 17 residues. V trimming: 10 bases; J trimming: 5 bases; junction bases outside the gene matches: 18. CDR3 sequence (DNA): TGTGCCACACCCAGGGGAACCGGGACAGGGGAGGTAGATACGCAGTATTTT. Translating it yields CATPRGTGTGEVDTQYF.

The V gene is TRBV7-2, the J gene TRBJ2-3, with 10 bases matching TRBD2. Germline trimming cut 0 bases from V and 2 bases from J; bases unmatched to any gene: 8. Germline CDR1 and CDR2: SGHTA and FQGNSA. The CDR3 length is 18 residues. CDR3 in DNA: TGTGCCAGCAGCTTAGCGTGGATAGCGGGGGGCATCACAGATACGCAGTATTTT. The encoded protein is CASSLAWIAGGITDTQYF.

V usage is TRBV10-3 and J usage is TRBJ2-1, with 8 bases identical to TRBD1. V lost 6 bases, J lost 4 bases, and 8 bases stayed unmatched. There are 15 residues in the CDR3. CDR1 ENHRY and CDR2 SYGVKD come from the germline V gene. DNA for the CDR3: TGTGCCATCAGCGCCCAGGGGGCCAGGTACAATGAGCAGTTCTTC. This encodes CAISAQGARYNEQFF.

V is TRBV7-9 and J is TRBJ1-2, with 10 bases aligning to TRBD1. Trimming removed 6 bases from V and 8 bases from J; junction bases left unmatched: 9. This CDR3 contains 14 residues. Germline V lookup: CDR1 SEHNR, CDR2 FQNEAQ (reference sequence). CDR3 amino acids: CASSYRDRGGGYTF. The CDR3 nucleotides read TGTGCCAGCAGTTACAGGGACAGGGGCGGGGGCTACACCTTC.

The CDR3 here is CATETDRNTGELFF. The DNA of the CDR3 is TGTGCCACTGAGACGGACAGAAACACCGGGGAGCTGTTTTTT. The J gene is TRBJ2-2, the V gene TRBV19; a weak D match, TRBD1 (6 bases). CDR1 and CDR2 (germline): LNHDA, SQIVND (reference sequence). CDR3 length: 14 amino acids. V was trimmed by 10 bases and J by 2 bases, leaving 14 bases between them.

The CDR3 nucleotides are TGTGCCAGCAGCGTAGCGGGGGAGCGGGGGGACCAAGAGACCCAGTACTTC. Its protein is CASSVAGERGDQETQYF. The chain is built from TRBV9 and TRBJ2-5; 9 nucleotides agree with TRBD2. CDR3 length: 17 amino acids. Per germline, CDR1 SGDLS and CDR2 YYNGEE. Trimming removed 0 bases from V and 0 bases from J; junction bases left unmatched: 6.

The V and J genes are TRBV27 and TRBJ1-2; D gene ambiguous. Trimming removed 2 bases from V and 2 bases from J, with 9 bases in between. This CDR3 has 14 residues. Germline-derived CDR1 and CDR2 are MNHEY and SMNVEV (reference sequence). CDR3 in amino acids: CASSLEGGNYGYTF. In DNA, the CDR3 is TGTGCCAGCAGTTTAGAGGGCGGGAACTATGGCTACACCTTC.

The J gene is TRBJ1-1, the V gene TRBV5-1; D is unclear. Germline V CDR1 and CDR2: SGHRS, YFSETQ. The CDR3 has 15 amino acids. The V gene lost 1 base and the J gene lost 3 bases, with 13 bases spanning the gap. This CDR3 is CASSLYLSQDTEAFF. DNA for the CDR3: TGCGCCAGCAGCTTGTACCTGTCTCAGGACACTGAAGCTTTCTTT.

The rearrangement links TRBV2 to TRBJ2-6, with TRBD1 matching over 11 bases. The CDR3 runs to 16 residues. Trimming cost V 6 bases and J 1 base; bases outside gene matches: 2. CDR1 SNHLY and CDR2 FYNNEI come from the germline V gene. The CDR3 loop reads CASSGDRGSGANVLTF. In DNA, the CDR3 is TGTGCCAGCAGCGGGGACAGGGGGTCTGGGGCCAACGTCCTGACTTTC.